A single sample gave rise to the 22 T cell receptor beta chains below, sequenced in a study of blood T cell repertoires in COVID-19. Only in-frame clones appear in the TCRdb table, and some are missing; sequencing was by immunoSEQ multiplex PCR. The sample consists of some 370,000 clones, more than 70% of them appearing once. The sequenced sample consisted of peripheral blood. These receptors came from a woman younger than 45 with COVID-19, enrolled during active disease.

In this sample, this clone turned up many times. The chain joins TRBV7-3 to TRBJ1-2, with a tentative D call TRBD1 (5 bases). CDR3 length: 14 residues. The germline V and J ends were trimmed by 2 bases and 5 bases, with 12 bases remaining between them. Germline V gene sequence: CDR1 SGHTA, CDR2 FQGTGA. The CDR3 DNA follows: TGTGCCAGCAGCTTAGACAGTAGCCTTTATGGCTACACCTTC. This gives the protein CASSLDSSLYGYTF.

The chain carries TRBV27 and TRBJ2-2; the match to TRBD2 covers 12 bases. The CDR3 runs to 18 residues. J gave up 4 bases and V 8 bases, and 14 bases lay outside the gene matches. Germline lookup yields CDR1 MNHEY and CDR2 SMNVEV (reference sequence). CDR3 nucleotide sequence: TGTGCCAGCTACCCTATGGCCCTAGCGGGAGGGGGCACCGGGGAGCTGTTTTTT. It encodes CASYPMALAGGGTGELFF.

Only one count was recorded for this clone. The V and J genes are TRBV6-1 and TRBJ2-7, with D perhaps matching TRBD2 (5 bases). Germline V lookup: CDR1 MNHNS, CDR2 SASEGT. The CDR3 runs 15 residues. With 3 bases removed from V and 2 bases from J, the gap between germline ends came to 14 bases. Here the CDR3 DNA reads TGTGCCAGCAGTGATGGAACCAGCGGACCCTACGAGCAGTACTTC. This encodes CASSDGTSGPYEQYF.

The chain recombines TRBV19 with TRBJ2-1; 9 positions match TRBD2. V lost 3 bases to trimming and J lost 4 bases; unmatched junction nucleotides: 4. Germline lookup yields CDR1 LNHDA and CDR2 SQIVND (reference sequence). The CDR3 spans 15 residues. CDR3 sequence: CASSISGSGYNEQFF. The DNA of the CDR3 is TGTGCCAGTAGTATTAGCGGGAGTGGGTACAATGAGCAGTTCTTC.

This chain links TRBV24-1 with TRBJ2-2, with a weak D call TRBD2 (6 bases). The germline gives CDR1 KGHDR, CDR2 SFDVKD. The V end lost 4 bases, the J end lost 5 bases, and 16 bases lay between the germline ends. This CDR3 is built from 16 residues. The CDR3 sequence is CATSDPGGPRTGELFF. Here the CDR3 DNA reads TGTGCCACCAGTGACCCTGGAGGGCCTAGGACCGGGGAGCTGTTTTTT.

The chain uses TRBV7-8 and TRBJ2-5, with 8 bases that match TRBD1. J gave up 2 bases and V 1 base, and 6 bases lay outside the gene matches. The CDR3 totals 16 residues. Germline V CDR1 and CDR2: SGHVS, FQNEAQ. CDR3 sequence reads: CASSLGDRDRQETQYF. CDR3 bases: TGTGCCAGCAGCTTAGGGGACCGGGACAGGCAAGAGACCCAGTACTTC.

The V and J genes are TRBV11-1 and TRBJ1-2; D is uncertain. Germline assignment: CDR1 SGHAT and CDR2 FQDESV (reference sequence). This CDR3 is built from 15 residues. V was cut by 1 base and J by 4 bases, with 13 bases left in between. CDR3 coding DNA: TGTGCCAGCAGCTTAGGACCGAATGGACTCTATGGCTACACCTTC. It is translated as CASSLGPNGLYGYTF.

To note about this clone: Other nucleotide sequences in the sample specify the same CDR3. The chain employs TRBV20-1 and TRBJ1-1; weak D call: TRBD1 (5 bases). The length of the CDR3 is 11 residues. Germline CDR1 is DFQATT and CDR2 is SNEGSKA (reference sequence). The germline V and J ends were trimmed by 3 bases and 5 bases, with 7 bases remaining between them. CDR3: CSASRATEAFF. The CDR3 DNA reads as TGCAGTGCTAGCAGGGCAACTGAAGCTTTCTTT.

This rearrangement joins TRBV6-2 or TRBV6-3 to TRBJ1-2; a weak D match, TRBD1 (6 bases). The CDR3 loop spans 14 amino acids. Germline V gene sequence: CDR1 MNHEY, CDR2 SVGEGT. The V and J ends lost 4 bases and 1 base respectively, with 10 bases between them. The CDR3 region has the DNA TGTGCCAGCAGTTCAGGACAGCATAACTATGGCTACACCTTC. It encodes CASSSGQHNYGYTF.

This clone was counted only a few times. The rearrangement joins TRBV7-9 to TRBJ1-5, with D perhaps matching TRBD1 (5 bases). Trimming stripped 6 bases from V and 7 bases from J, with 16 bases between. The V gene's germline CDR1 is SEHNR and CDR2 FQNEAQ (reference sequence). The CDR3 is 14 amino acids. CDR3 nucleotide sequence: TGTGCCAGCAGACGGCCAGGGAGGGGACAGCCCCAGCATTTT. This translates into CASRRPGRGQPQHF.

The chain has TRBV19 and TRBJ1-5; D unresolved. The CDR3 consists of 13 residues. Germline-derived CDR1 and CDR2 are LNHDA and SQIVND (reference sequence). Trimming removed 0 bases at V and 11 bases at J, with 11 bases between. The CDR3: CASSIDSAGSQHF. The CDR3 DNA reads as TGTGCCAGTAGTATAGATTCGGCGGGGTCCCAGCATTTT.

A word on this clone: A read error may account for a junction end that differs from germline. The chain couples TRBV6-5 to TRBJ2-1, with a tentative D call TRBD2 (7 bases). The length of the CDR3 is 16 residues. Germline V gene data show CDR1 as MNHEY and CDR2 as SVGAGI. The CDR3, as DNA: TGTGCCAGCAGTTACACTAGGGGGGGCTCCGACAATGAGCAGTTCTTC. Encoded protein: CASSYTRGGSDNEQFF.

The CDR3 reads CASSSGSRSLEQYF. The CDR3, as DNA: TGTGCCAGCAGCTCAGGGTCCCGTTCCCTTGAGCAGTACTTC. The rearrangement links TRBV7-8 to TRBJ2-7; a possible D gene is TRBD1 (5 bases). Germline lookup yields CDR1 SGHVS and CDR2 FQNEAQ. Trimming shortened V by 4 bases and J by 7 bases, and 17 bases separated the two germline ends. The CDR3 is made up of 14 amino acids.

V is TRBV6-6 and J is TRBJ2-7; 11 bases are shared with TRBD2. Germline lookup yields CDR1 MNHNY and CDR2 SVGAGI (reference sequence). The V segment lost 6 bases and the J segment 2 bases; nucleotides outside the gene matches: 0. This CDR3 region has 13 residues. CDR3 coding DNA: TGTGCCAGCAGACTAGCGGGGGCCTACGAGCAGTACTTC. Translating gives CASRLAGAYEQYF.

V gene TRBV25-1 combines with J gene TRBJ2-2, with D perhaps TRBD2 (6 bases). Germline V lookup: CDR1 MGHDK, CDR2 SYGVNS. This CDR3 spans 16 amino acids. V was shortened by 7 bases and J by 0 bases, with 15 bases between the two germline ends. The CDR3 loop is CASTHWGGANTGELFF. In DNA, the CDR3 is TGTGCCAGCACCCATTGGGGCGGGGCGAACACCGGGGAGCTGTTTTTT.

The chain links TRBV7-9 to TRBJ2-2, with TRBD2 identical over 12 bases. The CDR3 consists of 17 residues. V trimming: 5 bases; J trimming: 4 bases; junction bases outside the gene matches: 8. Germline V CDR1 and CDR2: SEHNR, FQNEAQ (reference sequence). The CDR3 DNA reads TGTGCCAGCAGCGCCGGACTAGCGGGGATTTTCACCGGGGAGCTGTTTTTT. This sequence encodes CASSAGLAGIFTGELFF.

This clone was seen a single time. This chain joins TRBV10-2 and TRBJ2-7; 7 bases agree with TRBD1. This CDR3 has 13 amino acids. Per the germline V gene, CDR1 is WSHSY and CDR2 is SAAADI. The V gene end was trimmed by 6 bases and the J gene end by 4 bases; junction bases not matched to a gene: 6. CDR3 nucleotide sequence: TGCGCCAGCAGGGGACAGATGGGGTACGAGCAGTACTTC. Translating gives CASRGQMGYEQYF.

This chain uses TRBV7-9 with TRBJ2-1; the D gene is possibly TRBD2 (6 bases). Per germline, CDR1 SEHNR and CDR2 FQNEAQ (reference sequence). This CDR3 spans 16 amino acids. The V end was cut by 5 bases, the J end by 0 bases, with 14 bases between. The CDR3 DNA reads as TGTGCCAGCAGCGGCCGGGACTTGAGCTCCTACAATGAGCAGTTCTTC. Amino acid sequence: CASSGRDLSSYNEQFF.

Remarks on this clone: Other DNA sequences within the sample encode an identical CDR3. V gene TRBV19 combines with J gene TRBJ2-3; the D is unclear. Trimming stripped 3 bases from V and 2 bases from J, with 6 bases between. The CDR3 length is 13 residues. Per the germline V gene, CDR1 is LNHDA and CDR2 is SQIVND (reference sequence). This CDR3 reads CASSIGLTDTQYF. The CDR3 nucleotides are TGTGCCAGTAGTATTGGGCTCACAGATACGCAGTATTTT. Combining the CDR3 with reference TRBV19 and TRBJ2-3 gives the whole variable domain DGGITQSPKYLFRKEGQNVTLSCEQNLNHDAMYWYRQDPGQGLRLIYYSQIVNDFQKGDIAEGYSVSREKKESFPLTVTSAQKNPTAFYLCASSIGLTDTQYFGPGTRLTVL.

On this clone itself: Additional DNA sequences in this sample encode the identical CDR3. The chain is built from TRBV12-3 or TRBV12-4 and TRBJ2-7; D ambiguous. This CDR3 spans 13 amino acids. The ends were cut back, 1 base at V and 0 bases at J, with 4 bases in the middle. The CDR3 nucleotides read TGTGCCAGCAGTTTAGGCGGCTCCTACGAGCAGTACTTC. Translated: CASSLGGSYEQYF.

This clone appeared a single time. This chain links TRBV3-1 (or the pseudogene TRBV3-2) with TRBJ2-3, with 12 bases matching TRBD2. The CDR3 totals 16 residues. The V gene's germline CDR1 is LGHDT and CDR2 YNNKEL (reference sequence). The ends lost 1 base at V and 3 bases at J; junction bases unmatched: 2. Here the CDR3 DNA reads TGTGCCAGCAGCCAAGGACTAGCGGGAGCAACAGATACGCAGTATTTT. Its translation is CASSQGLAGATDTQYF.

Written as DNA, the CDR3 is TGTGCCAGCAGCCAAGGGCCTAACACCATATATTTT. Residues: CASSQGPNTIYF. J is TRBJ1-3 and V is TRBV3-1 (or the pseudogene TRBV3-2); no reliable D call. Deletions cut 1 base from V and 7 bases from J, with 5 bases between. Germline V gives CDR1 LGHDT, CDR2 YNNKEL (reference sequence). CDR3 size: 12 residues.